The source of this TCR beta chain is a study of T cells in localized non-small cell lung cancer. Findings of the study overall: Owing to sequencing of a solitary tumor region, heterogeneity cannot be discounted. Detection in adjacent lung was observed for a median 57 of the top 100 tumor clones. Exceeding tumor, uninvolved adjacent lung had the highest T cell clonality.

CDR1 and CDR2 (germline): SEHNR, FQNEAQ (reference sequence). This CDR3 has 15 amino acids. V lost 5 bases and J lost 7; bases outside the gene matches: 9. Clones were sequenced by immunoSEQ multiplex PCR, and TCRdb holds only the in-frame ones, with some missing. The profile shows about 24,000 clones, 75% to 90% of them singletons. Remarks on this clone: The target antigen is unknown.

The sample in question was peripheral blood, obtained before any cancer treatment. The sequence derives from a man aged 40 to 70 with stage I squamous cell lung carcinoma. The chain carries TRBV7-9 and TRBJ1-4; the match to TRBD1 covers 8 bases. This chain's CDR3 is CASSRRTGKGEKLFF. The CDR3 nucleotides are TGTGCCAGCAGCAGACGGACAGGGAAGGGTGAAAAACTGTTTTTT.